A single T cell receptor (beta chain) is shown here with its context. Its antigen specificity is not known. No base quality information exists; no much larger clone differs at one position. The sample belongs to a study of beta chain features in type 1 diabetes (dated by TCRdb to the late 2010s). As for the study more broadly: Mean age, gender distribution, total cell number and subset yield were not different between patients and healthy donors. A total of roughly 100 million sorted cells were examined across all samples, and a strong correlation was observed between cell number per subset and RNA yield. The study compared the TCRB repertoires of sorted circulating CD4+ T cell subsets in recently diagnosed type 1 diabetes patients with those in matched healthy donors. Regulatory and stem cell-like memory subsets were obtained from only 8 patients and about 8 healthy donors, while naive and central memory subsets were obtained from all 30 or so donors.

Each donor gave one peripheral blood draw, averaging approximately 110 mL, which was collected into heparinised tubes. Using a panel that included CD45RO, CCR7, CD25, CD127, CD95 and CD27, naive, central memory, regulatory and stem cell-like memory CD4+ T cells were sorted on a BD FACSAria II. A purity above 98% was achieved for all sorted populations. PBMCs were isolated right away by Lymphoprep density gradient centrifugation and were stained directly, without culture. Samples were stained and sorted in pairs, with one healthy donor and one patient per experiment, so that batch effects were minimized. All of the isolated RNA was reverse transcribed with the High Capacity cDNA Reverse Transcription Kit, so expressed TCRB transcripts were sequenced. Naive, central memory and regulatory T cell samples underwent deep immunoSEQ sequencing, averaging around 3.9 million total reads per sample. After sorted cells were lysed in RLT buffer, RNA was extracted with DNase-treated RNeasy Micro or Mini kits, with the choice depending on cell number. To prevent cross-contamination, each cell subset was processed individually, whereas patient and healthy donor samples were processed jointly. TCRB sequences were amplified from cDNA with the immunoSEQ multiplex PCR, producing 87-bp fragments spanning the CDR3 region. The amplicons were sequenced using the Illumina HiSeq platform. For the original study's pipeline: Synthetic template baselines were used to correct PCR bias computationally, reads within Hamming distance 2 were collapsed, and singletons that could not be merged were discarded. Reads were aligned to IMGT to assign V, D and J genes, CDR3 length, and insertions or deletions at six rearrangement sites. Within each subset, clonotype counts were normalized to sorted cell number, after which true diversity and Gini coefficients were computed with the tcR R package. The overlap coefficient, calculated on TCRB nucleotide sequences, was used to quantify repertoire sharing. Drawn from immuneACCESS, this table holds only the in-frame rearrangements with V and J called that TCRdb kept. Clones are partly lost; checked studies trace under half to an unresolved V gene and leave the rest unexplained. That table gives V, J and clone size, and the DNA gave D and trimming. The sample records 300,000 to 350,000 clones, about a tenth of which are singletons. The ten largest clones take up about 1% of the sample.

What the study reported, not specific to this receptor: Because cDNA was sequenced instead of genomic DNA, activated cells with high expression could be over-represented, although the groups did not differ in activation or CD3 levels. In all four CD4+ subsets, TCRB CDR3 length was moderately but significantly shorter in type 1 diabetes patients. PCR may preferentially amplify shorter templates, but because patient and control samples were amplified and corrected together, any resulting skew would affect both groups equally. Naive, central memory and regulatory TCRB repertoires appeared more similar among patients than among healthy donors. Fewer insertions and more nucleotide deletions at VDJ recombination sites were observed in patients with type 1 diabetes, implying thymic rearrangement abnormalities. HLA sub-analyses involved small numbers of individuals, so any influence of HLA type on TCRB rearrangement remained unresolved.

The germline V gene sets CDR1 to SNHLY and CDR2 to FYNNEI. The CDR3 runs 14 residues from the cysteine to the phenylalanine. Left in the record is the CDR3 DNA by itself, 42 bases read in frame from the first base. Here V drops 4 bases and J drops 4 bases, and the junction holds 6 bases not matched to any gene. Sample: central memory CD4+ T cells from blood. This sequence originates from a man aged 30 to 39 with type 1 diabetes. The rearrangement combines TRBV2 with TRBJ1-1; TRBD1 agrees with 7 junctional bases. The nucleotides are TGTGCCAGCAGTGTTAGGACAGGACGCACTGAAGCTTTCTTT. This codes for CASSVRTGRTEAFF.